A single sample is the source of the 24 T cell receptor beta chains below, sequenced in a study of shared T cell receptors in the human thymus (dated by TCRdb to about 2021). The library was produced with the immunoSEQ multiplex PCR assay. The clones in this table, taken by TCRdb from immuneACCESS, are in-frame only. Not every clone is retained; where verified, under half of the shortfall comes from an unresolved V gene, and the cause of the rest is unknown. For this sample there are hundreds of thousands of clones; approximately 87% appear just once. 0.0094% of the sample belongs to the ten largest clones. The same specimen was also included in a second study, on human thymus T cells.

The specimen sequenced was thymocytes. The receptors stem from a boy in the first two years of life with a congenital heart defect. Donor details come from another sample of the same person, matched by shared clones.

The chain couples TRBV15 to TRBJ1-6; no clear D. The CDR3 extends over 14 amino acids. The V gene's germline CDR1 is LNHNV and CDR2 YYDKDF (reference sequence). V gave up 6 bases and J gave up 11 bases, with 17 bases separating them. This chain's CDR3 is CATRVHGVDTPLHF. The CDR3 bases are TGTGCCACCAGGGTGCACGGGGTTGATACACCCCTCCACTTT.

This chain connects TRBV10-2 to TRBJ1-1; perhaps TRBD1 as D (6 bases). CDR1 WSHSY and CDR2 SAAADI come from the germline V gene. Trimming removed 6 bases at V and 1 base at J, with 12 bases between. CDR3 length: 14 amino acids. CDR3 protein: CASSHRVGNTEAFF. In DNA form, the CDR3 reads TGCGCCAGCAGCCACAGGGTGGGGAACACTGAAGCTTTCTTT.

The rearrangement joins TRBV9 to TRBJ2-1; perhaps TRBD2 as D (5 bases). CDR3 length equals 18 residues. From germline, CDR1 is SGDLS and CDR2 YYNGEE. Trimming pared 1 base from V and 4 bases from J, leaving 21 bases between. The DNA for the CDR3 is TGTGCCAGCAGCGTATTGGCAACTAGGCCCCCAAGTTACAATGAGCAGTTCTTC. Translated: CASSVLATRPPSYNEQFF. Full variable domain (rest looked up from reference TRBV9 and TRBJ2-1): DSGVTQTPKHLITATGQRVTLRCSPRSGDLSVYWYQQSLDQGLQFLIQYYNGEERAKGNILERFSAQQFPDLHSELNLSSLELGDSALYFCASSVLATRPPSYNEQFFGPGTRLTVL.

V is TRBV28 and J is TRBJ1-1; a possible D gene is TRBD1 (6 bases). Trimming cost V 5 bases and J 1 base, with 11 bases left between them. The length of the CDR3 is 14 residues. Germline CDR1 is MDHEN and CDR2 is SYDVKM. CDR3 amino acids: CASSQRTENTEAFF. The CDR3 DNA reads TGTGCCAGCAGTCAAAGGACAGAGAACACTGAAGCTTTCTTT.

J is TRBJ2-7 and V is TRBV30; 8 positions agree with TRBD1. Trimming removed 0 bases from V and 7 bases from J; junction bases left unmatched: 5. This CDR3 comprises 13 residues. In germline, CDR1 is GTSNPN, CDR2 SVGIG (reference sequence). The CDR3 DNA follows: TGTGCCTGGAGTGTACTACAGGGGGGTGAGCAGTACTTC. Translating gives CAWSVLQGGEQYF.

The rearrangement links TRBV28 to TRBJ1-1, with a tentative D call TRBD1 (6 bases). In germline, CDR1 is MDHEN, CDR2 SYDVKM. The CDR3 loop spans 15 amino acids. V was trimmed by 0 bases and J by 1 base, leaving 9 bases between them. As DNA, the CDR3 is TGTGCCAGCAGTTTATGGGACAGCGAGAACACTGAAGCTTTCTTT. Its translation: CASSLWDSENTEAFF.

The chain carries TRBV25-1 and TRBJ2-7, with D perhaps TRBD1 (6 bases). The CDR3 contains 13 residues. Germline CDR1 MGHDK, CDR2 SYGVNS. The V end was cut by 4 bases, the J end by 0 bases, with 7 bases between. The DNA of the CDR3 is TGTGCCAGCAGTGGGACAGCCTCCTACGAGCAGTACTTC. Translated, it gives CASSGTASYEQYF.

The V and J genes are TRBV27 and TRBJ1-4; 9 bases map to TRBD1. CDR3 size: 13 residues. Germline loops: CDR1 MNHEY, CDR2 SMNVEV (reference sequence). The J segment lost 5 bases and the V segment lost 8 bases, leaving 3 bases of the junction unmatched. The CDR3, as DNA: TGTGCCAGCCCTGGGACAGGGAATGAAAAACTGTTTTTT. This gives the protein CASPGTGNEKLFF.

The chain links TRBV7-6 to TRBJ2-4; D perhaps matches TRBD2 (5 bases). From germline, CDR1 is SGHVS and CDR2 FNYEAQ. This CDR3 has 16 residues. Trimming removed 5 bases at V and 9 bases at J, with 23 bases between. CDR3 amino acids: CASSTSTRTSGSIQYF. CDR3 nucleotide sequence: TGTGCCAGCAGCACCTCCACCCGGACTTCGGGTTCCATTCAGTACTTC.

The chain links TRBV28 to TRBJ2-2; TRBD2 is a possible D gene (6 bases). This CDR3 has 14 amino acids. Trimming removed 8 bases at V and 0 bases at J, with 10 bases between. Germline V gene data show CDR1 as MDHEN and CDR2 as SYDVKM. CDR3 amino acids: CASWGGSNTGELFF. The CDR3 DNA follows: TGTGCCAGCTGGGGAGGCTCGAACACCGGGGAGCTGTTTTTT.

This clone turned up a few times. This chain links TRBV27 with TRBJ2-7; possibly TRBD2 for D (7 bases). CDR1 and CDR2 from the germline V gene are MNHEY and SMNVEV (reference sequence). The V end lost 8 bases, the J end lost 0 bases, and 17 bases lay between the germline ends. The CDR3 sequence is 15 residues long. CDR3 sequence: CASGPVGGGSYEQYF. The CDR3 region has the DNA TGTGCCAGCGGTCCCGTGGGAGGGGGCTCCTACGAGCAGTACTTC.

The CDR3 DNA reads TGTGCCAGCAGCCCTTATGGAGCGGGGGGCGGCACCGGGGAGCTGTTTTTT. Its translation: CASSPYGAGGGTGELFF. The gene calls are TRBV4-2 and TRBJ2-2; TRBD2 agrees at 9 bases. Germline V gene data show CDR1 as LGHNA and CDR2 as YNFKEQ. J gave up 4 bases and V 4 bases, and 10 bases lay outside the gene matches. The CDR3 runs 17 residues.

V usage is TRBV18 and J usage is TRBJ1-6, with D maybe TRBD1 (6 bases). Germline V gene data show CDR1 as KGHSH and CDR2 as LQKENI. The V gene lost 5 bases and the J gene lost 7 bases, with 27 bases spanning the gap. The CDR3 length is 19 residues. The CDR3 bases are TGTGCCAGCTCAGCCGGGACAAGTGCTTTTGAACTGAAAAATTCACCCCTCCACTTT. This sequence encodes CASSAGTSAFELKNSPLHF.

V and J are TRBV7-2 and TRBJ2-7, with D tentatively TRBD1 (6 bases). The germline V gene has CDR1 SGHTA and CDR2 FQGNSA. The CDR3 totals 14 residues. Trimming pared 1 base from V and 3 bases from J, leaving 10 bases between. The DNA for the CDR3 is TGTGCCAGCAGCTTAGGACAGGTGGTCTACGAGCAGTACTTC. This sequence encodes CASSLGQVVYEQYF.

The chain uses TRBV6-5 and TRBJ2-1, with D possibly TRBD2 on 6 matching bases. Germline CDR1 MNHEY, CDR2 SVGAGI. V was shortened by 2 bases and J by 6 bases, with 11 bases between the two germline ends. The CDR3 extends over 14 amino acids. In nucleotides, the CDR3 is TGTGCCAGCAGTTACGAGGGGACTGGCAATGAGCAGTTCTTC. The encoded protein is CASSYEGTGNEQFF.

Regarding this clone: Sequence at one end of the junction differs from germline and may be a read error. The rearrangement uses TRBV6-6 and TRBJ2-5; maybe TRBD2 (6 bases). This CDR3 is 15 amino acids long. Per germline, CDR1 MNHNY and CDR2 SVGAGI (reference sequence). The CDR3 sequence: CASRGGVTFKEIQYF. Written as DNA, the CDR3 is TGTGCCAGCCGGGGCGGGGTTACCTTTAAGGAGATCCAGTACTTC.

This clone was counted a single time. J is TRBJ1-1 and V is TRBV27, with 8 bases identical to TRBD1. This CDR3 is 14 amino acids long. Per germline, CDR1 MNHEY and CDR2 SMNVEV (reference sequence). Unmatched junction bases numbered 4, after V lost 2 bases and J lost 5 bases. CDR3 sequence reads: CASSLGQGDTEAFF. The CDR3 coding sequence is TGTGCCAGCAGTTTAGGACAGGGTGATACTGAAGCTTTCTTT.

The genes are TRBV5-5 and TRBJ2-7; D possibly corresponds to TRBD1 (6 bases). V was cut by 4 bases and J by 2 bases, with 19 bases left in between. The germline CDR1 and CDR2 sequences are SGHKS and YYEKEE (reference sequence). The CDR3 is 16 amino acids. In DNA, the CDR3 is TGTGCCAGCAGCAAGATAATTAGGGGGTATCCCTACGAGCAGTACTTC. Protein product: CASSKIIRGYPYEQYF. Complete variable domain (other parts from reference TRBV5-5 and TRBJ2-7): DAGVTQSPTHLIKTRGQQVTLRCSPISGHKSVSWYQQVLGQGPQFIFQYYEKEERGRGNFPDRFSARQFPNYSSELNVNALLLGDSALYLCASSKIIRGYPYEQYFGPGTRLTVT.

CDR3 sequence: CASSLSSGTSGRLADTQYF. CDR3 sequence (DNA): TGTGCCAGCAGCTTATCTAGCGGGACTAGCGGGAGATTAGCAGATACGCAGTATTTT. The V call is TRBV11-2, the J call TRBJ2-3, with TRBD2 identical over 14 bases. The CDR3 runs to 19 residues. The V and J ends lost 2 bases and 4 bases, in that order; junction bases with no gene match: 11. Germline-derived CDR1 and CDR2 are SGHAT and FQNNGV.

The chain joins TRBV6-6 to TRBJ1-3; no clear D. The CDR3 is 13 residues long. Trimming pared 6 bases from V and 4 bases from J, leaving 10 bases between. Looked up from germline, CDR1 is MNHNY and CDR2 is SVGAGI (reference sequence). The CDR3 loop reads CASRREVGNTIYF. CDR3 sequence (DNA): TGTGCCAGCAGACGAGAGGTGGGAAACACCATATATTTT.

In DNA form, the CDR3 reads TGTGCCAGCAGGGGTGGAGTCCGGGACGAGCAGTACTTC. This encodes CASRGGVRDEQYF. The V gene is TRBV6-1, the J gene TRBJ2-7; no definite D call. In germline, CDR1 is MNHNS, CDR2 SASEGT. The CDR3 spans 13 residues. V lost 6 bases to trimming and J lost 5 bases, with 14 bases between them.

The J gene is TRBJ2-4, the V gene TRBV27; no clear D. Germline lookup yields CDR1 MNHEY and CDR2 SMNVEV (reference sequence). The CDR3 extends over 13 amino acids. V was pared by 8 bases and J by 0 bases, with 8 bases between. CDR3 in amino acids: CASCLLAKNIQYF. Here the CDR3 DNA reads TGTGCCAGCTGTCTCTTAGCCAAAAACATTCAGTACTTC.

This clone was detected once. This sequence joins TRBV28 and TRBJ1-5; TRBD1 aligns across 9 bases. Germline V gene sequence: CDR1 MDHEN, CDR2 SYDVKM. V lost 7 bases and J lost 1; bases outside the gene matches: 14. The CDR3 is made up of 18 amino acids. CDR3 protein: CASTPTGGDRASNQPQHF. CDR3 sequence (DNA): TGTGCCAGCACCCCAACGGGGGGGGACAGGGCGAGCAATCAGCCCCAGCATTTT.

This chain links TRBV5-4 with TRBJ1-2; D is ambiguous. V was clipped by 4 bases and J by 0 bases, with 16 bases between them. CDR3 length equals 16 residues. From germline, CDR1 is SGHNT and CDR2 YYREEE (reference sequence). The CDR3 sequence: CASSTGGPKTNYGYTF. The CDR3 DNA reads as TGTGCCAGCAGCACCGGAGGTCCCAAGACTAACTATGGCTACACCTTC.